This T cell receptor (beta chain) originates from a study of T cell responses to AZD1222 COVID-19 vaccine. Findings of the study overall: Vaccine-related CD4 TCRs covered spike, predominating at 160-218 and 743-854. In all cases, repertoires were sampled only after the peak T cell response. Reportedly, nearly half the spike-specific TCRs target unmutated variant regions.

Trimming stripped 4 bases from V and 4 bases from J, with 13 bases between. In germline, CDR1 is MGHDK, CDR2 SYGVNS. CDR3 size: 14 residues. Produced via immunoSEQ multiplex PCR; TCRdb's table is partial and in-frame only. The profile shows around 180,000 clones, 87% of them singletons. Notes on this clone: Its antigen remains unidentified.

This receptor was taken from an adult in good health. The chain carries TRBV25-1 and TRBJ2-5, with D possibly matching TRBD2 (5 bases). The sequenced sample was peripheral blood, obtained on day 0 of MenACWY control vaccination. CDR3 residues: CASSVLEAVETQYF. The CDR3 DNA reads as TGTGCCAGCAGTGTCCTGGAGGCCGTAGAGACCCAGTACTTC.